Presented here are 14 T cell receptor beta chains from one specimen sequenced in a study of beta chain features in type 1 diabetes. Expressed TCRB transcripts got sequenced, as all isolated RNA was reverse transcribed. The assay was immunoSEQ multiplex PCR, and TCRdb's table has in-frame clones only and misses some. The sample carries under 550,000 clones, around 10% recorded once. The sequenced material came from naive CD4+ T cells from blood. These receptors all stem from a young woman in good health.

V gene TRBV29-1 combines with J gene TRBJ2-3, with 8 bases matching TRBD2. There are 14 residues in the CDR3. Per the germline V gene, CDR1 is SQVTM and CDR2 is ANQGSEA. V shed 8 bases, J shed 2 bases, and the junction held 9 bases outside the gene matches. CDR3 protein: CSYARGGTTDTQYF. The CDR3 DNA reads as TGCAGCTATGCCCGGGGGGGGACCACAGATACGCAGTATTTT.

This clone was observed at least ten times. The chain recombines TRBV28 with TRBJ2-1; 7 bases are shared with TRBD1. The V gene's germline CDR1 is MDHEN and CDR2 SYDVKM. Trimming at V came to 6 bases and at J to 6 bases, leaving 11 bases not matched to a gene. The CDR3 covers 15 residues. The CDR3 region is CASSSTGQSINEQFF. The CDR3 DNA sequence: TGTGCCAGCAGCTCGACGGGACAGTCAATCAATGAGCAGTTCTTC.

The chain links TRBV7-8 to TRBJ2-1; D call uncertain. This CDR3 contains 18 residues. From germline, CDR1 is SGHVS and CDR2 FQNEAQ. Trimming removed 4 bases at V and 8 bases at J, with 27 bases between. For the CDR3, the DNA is TGTGCCAGCAGCTCAACTAACTACCGGGCCCTGAATGTCGATGAGCAGTTCTTC. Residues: CASSSTNYRALNVDEQFF.

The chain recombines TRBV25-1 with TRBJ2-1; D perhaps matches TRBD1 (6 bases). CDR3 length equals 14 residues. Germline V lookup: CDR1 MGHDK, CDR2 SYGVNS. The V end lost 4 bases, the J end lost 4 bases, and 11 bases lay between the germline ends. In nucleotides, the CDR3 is TGTGCCAGCAGTGTCGGACAGCTATACAATGAGCAGTTCTTC. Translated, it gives CASSVGQLYNEQFF.

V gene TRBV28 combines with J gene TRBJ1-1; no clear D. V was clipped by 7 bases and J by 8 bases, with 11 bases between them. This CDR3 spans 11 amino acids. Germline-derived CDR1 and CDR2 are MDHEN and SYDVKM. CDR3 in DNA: TGTGCCAGCATTACAAGGCTGGAAGCTTTCTTT. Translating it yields CASITRLEAFF.

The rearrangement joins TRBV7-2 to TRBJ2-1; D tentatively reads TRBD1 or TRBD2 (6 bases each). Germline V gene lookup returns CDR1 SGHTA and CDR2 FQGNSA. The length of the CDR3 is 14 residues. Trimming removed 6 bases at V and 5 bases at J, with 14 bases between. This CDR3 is CASRSGALDNEQFF. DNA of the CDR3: TGTGCCAGCAGATCGGGGGCCTTAGACAATGAGCAGTTCTTC.

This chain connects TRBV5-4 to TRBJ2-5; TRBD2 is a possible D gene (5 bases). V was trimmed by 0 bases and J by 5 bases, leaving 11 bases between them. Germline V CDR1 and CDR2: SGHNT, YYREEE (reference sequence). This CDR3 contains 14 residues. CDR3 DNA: TGTGCCAGCAGCTTGGCCCAGAGAGGGGAGACCCAGTACTTC. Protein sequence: CASSLAQRGETQYF. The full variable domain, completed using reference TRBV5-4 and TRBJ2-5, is ETGVTQSPTHLIKTRGQQVTLRCSSQSGHNTVSWYQQALGQGPQFIFQYYREEENGRGNFPPRFSGLQFPNYSSELNVNALELDDSALYLCASSLAQRGETQYFGPGTRLLVL.

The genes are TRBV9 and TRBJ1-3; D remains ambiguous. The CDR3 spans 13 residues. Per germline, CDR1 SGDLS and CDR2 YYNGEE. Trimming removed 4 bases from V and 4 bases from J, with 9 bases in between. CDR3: CASSPNKGNTIYF. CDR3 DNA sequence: TGTGCCAGCAGCCCAAATAAGGGAAACACCATATATTTT.

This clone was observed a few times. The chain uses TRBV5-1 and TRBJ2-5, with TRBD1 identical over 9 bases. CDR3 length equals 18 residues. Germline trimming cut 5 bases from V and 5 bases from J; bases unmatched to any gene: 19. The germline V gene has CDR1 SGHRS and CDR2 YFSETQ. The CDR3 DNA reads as TGCGCCAGCAGTTCAACCGGGACAGGGATTATTTGGGCCGAGACCCAGTACTTC. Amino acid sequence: CASSSTGTGIIWAETQYF.

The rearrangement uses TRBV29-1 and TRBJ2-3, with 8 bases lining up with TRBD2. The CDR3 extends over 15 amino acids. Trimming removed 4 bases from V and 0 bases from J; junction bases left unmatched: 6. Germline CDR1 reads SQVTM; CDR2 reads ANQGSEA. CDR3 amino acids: CSVVRLAMSTDTQYF. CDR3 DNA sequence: TGCAGCGTTGTACGACTAGCGATGAGCACAGATACGCAGTATTTT.

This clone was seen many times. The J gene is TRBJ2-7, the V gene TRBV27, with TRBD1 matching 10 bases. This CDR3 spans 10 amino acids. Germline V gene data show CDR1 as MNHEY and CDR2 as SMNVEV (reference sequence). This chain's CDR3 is CASVTGGWNV. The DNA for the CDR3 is TGTGCCAGCGTGACAGGGGGCTGGAACGTC.

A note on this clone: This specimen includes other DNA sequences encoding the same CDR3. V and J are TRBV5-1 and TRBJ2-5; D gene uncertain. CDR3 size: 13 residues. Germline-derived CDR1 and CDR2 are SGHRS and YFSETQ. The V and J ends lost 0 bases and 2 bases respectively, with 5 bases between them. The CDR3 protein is CASSLGVQETQYF. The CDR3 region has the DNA TGCGCCAGCAGCTTGGGGGTACAAGAGACCCAGTACTTC.

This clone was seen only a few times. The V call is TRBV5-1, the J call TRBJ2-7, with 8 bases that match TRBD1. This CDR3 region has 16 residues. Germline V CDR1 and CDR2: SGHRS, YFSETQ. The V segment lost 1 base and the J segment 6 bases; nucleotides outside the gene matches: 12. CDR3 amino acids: CASSLSPGTGTSEQYV. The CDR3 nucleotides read TGCGCCAGCAGCTTGAGCCCCGGGACAGGTACGTCCGAGCAGTACGTC.

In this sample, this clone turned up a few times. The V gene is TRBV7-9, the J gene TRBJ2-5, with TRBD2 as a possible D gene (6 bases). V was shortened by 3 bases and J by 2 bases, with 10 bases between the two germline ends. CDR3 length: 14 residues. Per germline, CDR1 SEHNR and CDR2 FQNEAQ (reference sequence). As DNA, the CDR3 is TGTGCCAGCAGCTTGACTAGGCCACAAGAGACCCAGTACTTC. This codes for CASSLTRPQETQYF.